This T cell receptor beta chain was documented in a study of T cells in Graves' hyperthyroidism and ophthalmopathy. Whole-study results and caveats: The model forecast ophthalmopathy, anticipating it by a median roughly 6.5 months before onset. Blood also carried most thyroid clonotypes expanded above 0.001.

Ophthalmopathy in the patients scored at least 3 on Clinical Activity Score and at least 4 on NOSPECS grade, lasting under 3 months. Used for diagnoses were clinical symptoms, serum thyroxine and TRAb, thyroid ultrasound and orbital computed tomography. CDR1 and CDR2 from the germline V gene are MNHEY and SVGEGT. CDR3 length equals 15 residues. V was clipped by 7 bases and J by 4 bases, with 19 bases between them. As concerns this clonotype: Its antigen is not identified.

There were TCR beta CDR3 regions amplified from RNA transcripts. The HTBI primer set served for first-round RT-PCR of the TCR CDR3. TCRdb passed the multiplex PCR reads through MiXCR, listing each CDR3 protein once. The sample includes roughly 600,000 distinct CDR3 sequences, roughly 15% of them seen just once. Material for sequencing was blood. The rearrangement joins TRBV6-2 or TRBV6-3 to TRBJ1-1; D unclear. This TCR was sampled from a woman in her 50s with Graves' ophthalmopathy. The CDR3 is CASTLRPGVLTEAFF. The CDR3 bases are TGTGCCAGCACCCTTCGGCCCGGAGTACTCACTGAAGCTTTCTTT.